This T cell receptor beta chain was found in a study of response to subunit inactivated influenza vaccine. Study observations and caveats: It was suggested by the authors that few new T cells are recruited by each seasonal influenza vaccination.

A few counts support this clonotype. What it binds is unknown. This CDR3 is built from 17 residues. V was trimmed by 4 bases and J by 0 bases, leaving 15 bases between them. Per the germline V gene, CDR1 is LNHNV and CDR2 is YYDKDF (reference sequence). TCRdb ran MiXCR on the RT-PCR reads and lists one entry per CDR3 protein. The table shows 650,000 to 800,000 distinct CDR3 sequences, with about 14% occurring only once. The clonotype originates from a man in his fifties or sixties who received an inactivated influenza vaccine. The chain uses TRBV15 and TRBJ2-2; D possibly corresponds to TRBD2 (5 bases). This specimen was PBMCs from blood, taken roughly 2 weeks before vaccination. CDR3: CATSIEEWGANTGELFF. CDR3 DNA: TGTGCCACCAGCATCGAGGAGTGGGGAGCGAACACCGGGGAGCTGTTTTTT.